These 6 T cell receptor beta chains were all obtained from the same sample, sequenced in a study of blood T cell repertoires in COVID-19. Repertoires were generated with immunoSEQ multiplex PCR, while TCRdb's copy carries only in-frame clones and drops some. The table has about 110,000 clones, 70% to 90% seen once. Input material: peripheral blood. These receptors originate from a human donor in a cohort sampled during active COVID-19.

The chain recombines TRBV5-4 with TRBJ2-5; 8 nucleotides align to TRBD1. Trimming took 3 bases from V and 2 from J; bases not matched to a gene: 3. CDR1 is SGHNT and CDR2 is YYREEE in the germline V gene (reference sequence). This CDR3 region has 14 residues. The DNA of the CDR3 is TGTGCCAGCAGCTCCGGGACAGGTCAAGAGACCCAGTACTTC. This translates into CASSSGTGQETQYF.

The DNA for the CDR3 is TGTGCCAGCAGCTTGGCTGATGGGGGCCGCACAGATACGCAGTATTTT. The encoded protein is CASSLADGGRTDTQYF. The V call is TRBV5-6, the J call TRBJ2-3; tentative D call: TRBD1 (6 bases). CDR1 SGHDT and CDR2 YYEEEE come from the germline V gene. V lost 0 bases and J lost 1, with 12 bases in between. The CDR3 has 16 amino acids.

This chain connects TRBV5-1 to TRBJ2-7, with a tentative D call TRBD2 (5 bases). Per the germline V gene, CDR1 is SGHRS and CDR2 is YFSETQ. The ends were cut back, 7 bases at V and 0 bases at J, with 11 bases in the middle. This CDR3 is 13 amino acids long. The CDR3 protein is CASGRTDSYEQYF. For the CDR3, the DNA is TGCGCCAGCGGACGGACTGACTCCTACGAGCAGTACTTC.

This sequence joins TRBV27 and TRBJ1-6; 9 positions agree with TRBD1. CDR3 size: 16 residues. V shed 4 bases, J shed 2 bases, and the junction held 3 bases outside the gene matches. Germline CDR1 is MNHEY and CDR2 is SMNVEV (reference sequence). This CDR3 reads CASSSGTGTYNSPLHF. The CDR3 DNA is TGTGCCAGCAGTTCCGGGACAGGGACCTATAATTCACCCCTCCACTTT.

The CDR3 is CASSLGSGNEQFF. The CDR3 coding sequence is TGCGCCAGCAGCTTGGGGAGCGGGAATGAGCAGTTCTTC. The V and J genes are TRBV5-1 and TRBJ2-1, with D perhaps matching TRBD2 (6 bases). The CDR3 length is 13 residues. The V end lost 0 bases, the J end lost 7 bases, and 8 bases lay between the germline ends. CDR1 and CDR2 from the germline V gene are SGHRS and YFSETQ. Together with reference TRBV5-1 and TRBJ2-1, the CDR3 gives the full variable domain: KAGVTQTPRYLIKTRGQQVTLSCSPISGHRSVSWYQQTPGQGLQFLFEYFSETQRNKGNFPGRFSGRQFSNSRSEMNVSTLELGDSALYLCASSLGSGNEQFFGPGTRLTVL.

V and J are TRBV7-9 and TRBJ2-2, with 10 bases that match TRBD1. CDR1 and CDR2 from the germline V gene are SEHNR and FQNEAQ (reference sequence). This CDR3 comprises 16 residues. The ends lost 5 bases at V and 2 bases at J; junction bases unmatched: 5. CDR3 sequence: CASSLRTGGNTGELFF. The CDR3 DNA reads as TGTGCCAGCAGCCTACGGACAGGGGGTAACACCGGGGAGCTGTTTTTT.